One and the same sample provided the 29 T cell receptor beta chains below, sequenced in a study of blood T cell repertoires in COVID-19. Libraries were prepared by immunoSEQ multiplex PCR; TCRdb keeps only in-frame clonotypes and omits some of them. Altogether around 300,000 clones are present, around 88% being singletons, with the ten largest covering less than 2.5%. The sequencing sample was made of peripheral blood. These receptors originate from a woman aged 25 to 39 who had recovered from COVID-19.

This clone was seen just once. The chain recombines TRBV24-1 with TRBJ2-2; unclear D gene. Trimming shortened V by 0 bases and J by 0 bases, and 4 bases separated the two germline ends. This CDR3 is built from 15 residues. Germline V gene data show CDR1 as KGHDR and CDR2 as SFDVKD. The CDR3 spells CATSDLASNTGELFF. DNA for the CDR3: TGTGCCACCAGTGATTTGGCGTCGAACACCGGGGAGCTGTTTTTT.

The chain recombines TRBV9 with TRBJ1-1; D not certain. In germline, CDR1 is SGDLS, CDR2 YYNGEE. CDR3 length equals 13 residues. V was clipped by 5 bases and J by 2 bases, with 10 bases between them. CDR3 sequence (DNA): TGTGCCAGCAGTTCGGGAGTTAACACTGAAGCTTTCTTT. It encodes CASSSGVNTEAFF. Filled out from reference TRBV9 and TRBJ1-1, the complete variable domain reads DSGVTQTPKHLITATGQRVTLRCSPRSGDLSVYWYQQSLDQGLQFLIQYYNGEERAKGNILERFSAQQFPDLHSELNLSSLELGDSALYFCASSSGVNTEAFFGQGTRLTVV.

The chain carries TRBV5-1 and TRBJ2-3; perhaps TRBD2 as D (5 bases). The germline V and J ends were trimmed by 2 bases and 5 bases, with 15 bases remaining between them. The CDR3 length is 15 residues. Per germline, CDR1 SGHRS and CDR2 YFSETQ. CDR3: CASSFFGINVDTQYF. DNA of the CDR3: TGCGCCAGCAGCTTCTTCGGGATTAATGTAGATACGCAGTATTTT.

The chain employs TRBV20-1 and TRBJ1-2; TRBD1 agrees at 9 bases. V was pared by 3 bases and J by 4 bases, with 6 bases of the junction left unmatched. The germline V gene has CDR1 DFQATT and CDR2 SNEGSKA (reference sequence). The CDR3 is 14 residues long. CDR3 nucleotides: TGCAGTGCTAGTGCTTTGGACAGGGGCTATGGCTACACCTTC. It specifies CSASALDRGYGYTF.

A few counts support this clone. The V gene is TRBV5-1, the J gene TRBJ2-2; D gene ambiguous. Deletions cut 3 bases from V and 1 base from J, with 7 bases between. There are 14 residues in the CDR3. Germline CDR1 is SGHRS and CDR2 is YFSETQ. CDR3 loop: CASSWYGNTGELFF. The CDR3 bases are TGCGCCAGCAGCTGGTACGGGAACACCGGGGAGCTGTTTTTT.

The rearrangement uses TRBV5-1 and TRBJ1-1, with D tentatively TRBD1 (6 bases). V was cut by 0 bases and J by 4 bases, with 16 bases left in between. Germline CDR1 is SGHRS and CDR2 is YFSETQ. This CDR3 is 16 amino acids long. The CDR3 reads CASSLAGVGFSTEAFF. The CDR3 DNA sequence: TGCGCCAGCAGCTTGGCAGGGGTGGGATTTAGCACTGAAGCTTTCTTT. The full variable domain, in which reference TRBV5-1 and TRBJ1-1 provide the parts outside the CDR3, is KAGVTQTPRYLIKTRGQQVTLSCSPISGHRSVSWYQQTPGQGLQFLFEYFSETQRNKGNFPGRFSGRQFSNSRSEMNVSTLELGDSALYLCASSLAGVGFSTEAFFGQGTRLTVV.

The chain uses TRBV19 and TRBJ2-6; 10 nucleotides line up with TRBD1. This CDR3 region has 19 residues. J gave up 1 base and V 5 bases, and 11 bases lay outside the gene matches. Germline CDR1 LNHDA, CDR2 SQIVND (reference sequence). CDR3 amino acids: CASSEDRGRARSGANVLTF. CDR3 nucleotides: TGTGCCAGTAGTGAAGACAGGGGGCGCGCCAGATCTGGGGCCAACGTCCTGACTTTC.

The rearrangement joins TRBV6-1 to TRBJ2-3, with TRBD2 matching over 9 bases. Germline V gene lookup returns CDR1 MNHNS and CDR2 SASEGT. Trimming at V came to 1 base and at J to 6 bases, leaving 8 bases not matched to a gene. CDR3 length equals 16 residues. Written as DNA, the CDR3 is TGTGCCAGCAGTGAAGTAATAGCGGGGGCCCGGGATACGCAGTATTTT. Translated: CASSEVIAGARDTQYF.

CDR3 bases: TGTGCCAGCAGCCCCTGGGGGCGGGGGGGCCGAGAGACCCAGTACTTC. It encodes CASSPWGRGGRETQYF. This sequence joins TRBV14 and TRBJ2-5; 9 bases match TRBD2. Losses at the gene ends were 4 bases for V and 4 bases for J; bases not matched to a gene: 10. CDR3 length: 16 residues. CDR1 is SGHDN, CDR2 FVKESK, per germline.

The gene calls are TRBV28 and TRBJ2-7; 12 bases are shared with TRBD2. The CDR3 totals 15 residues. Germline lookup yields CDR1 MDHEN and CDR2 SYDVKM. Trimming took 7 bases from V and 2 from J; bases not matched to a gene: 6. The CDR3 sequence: CASTRTSGNPYEQYF. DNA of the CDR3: TGTGCCAGCACCCGGACTAGCGGGAACCCCTACGAGCAGTACTTC.

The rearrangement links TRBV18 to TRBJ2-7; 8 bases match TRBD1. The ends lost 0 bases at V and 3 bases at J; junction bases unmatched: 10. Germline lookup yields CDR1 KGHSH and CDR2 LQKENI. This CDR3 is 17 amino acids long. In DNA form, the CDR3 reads TGTGCCAGCTCACCACCCGGTTGGGACAGGTTTATCTACGAGCAGTACTTC. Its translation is CASSPPGWDRFIYEQYF.

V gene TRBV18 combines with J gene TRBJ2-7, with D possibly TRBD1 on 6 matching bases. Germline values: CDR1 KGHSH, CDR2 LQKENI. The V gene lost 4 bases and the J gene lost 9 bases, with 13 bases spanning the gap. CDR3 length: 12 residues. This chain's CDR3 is CASSQGDPRQYF. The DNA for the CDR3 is TGTGCCAGCTCACAGGGGGACCCGAGGCAGTACTTC.

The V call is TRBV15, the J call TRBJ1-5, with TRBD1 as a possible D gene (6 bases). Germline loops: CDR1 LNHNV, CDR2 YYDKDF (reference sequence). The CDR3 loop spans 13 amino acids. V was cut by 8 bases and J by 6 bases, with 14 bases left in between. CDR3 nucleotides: TGTGCCACCGGTCCAGGGGTTCGTCAGCCCCAGCATTTT. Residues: CATGPGVRQPQHF.

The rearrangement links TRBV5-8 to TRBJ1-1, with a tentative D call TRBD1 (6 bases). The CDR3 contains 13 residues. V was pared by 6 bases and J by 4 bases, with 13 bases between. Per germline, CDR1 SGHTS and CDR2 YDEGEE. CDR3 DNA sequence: TGTGCCAGCACTCCGGGGGGCGGCACTGAAGCTTTCTTT. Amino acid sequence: CASTPGGGTEAFF.

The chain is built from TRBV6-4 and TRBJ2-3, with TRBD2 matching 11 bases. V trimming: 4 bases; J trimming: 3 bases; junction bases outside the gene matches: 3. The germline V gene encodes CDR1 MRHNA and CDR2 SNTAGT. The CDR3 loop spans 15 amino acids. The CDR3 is CASSVSGGATDTQYF. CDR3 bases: TGTGCCAGCAGTGTTAGCGGGGGGGCGACAGATACGCAGTATTTT.

CDR3 DNA: TGTGCCAGCAGTTATGGCGGGGCGTACTACGAGCAGTACTTC. Amino acids: CASSYGGAYYEQYF. The V and J genes are TRBV6-2 or TRBV6-3 and TRBJ2-7; D is possibly TRBD2 (6 bases). The CDR3 is 14 residues long. Between the trimmed V and J ends, which lost 3 bases and 3 bases, there was a span of 12 bases. CDR1 and CDR2 (germline): MNHEY, SVGEGT.

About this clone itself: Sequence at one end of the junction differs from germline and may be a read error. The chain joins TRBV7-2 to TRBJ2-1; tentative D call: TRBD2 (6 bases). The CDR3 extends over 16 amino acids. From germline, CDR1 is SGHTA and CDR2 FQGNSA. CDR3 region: CASSTVPRDSFNEQFF. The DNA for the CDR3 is TGTGCCAGCAGTACGGTACCCCGGGACTCCTTCAATGAGCAGTTCTTC. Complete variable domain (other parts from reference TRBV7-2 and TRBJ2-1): GAGVSQSPSNKVTEKGKDVELRCDPISGHTALYWYRQSLGQGLEFLIYFQGNSAPDKSGLPSDRFSAERTGGSVSTLTIQRTQQEDSAVYLCASSTVPRDSFNEQFFGPGTRLTVL.

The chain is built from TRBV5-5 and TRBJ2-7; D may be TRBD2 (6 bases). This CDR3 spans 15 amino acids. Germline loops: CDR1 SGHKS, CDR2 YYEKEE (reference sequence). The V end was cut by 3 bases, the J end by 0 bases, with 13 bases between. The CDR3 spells CASSSSASSSYEQYF. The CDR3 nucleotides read TGTGCCAGCAGCTCTAGCGCCTCGAGCTCCTACGAGCAGTACTTC.

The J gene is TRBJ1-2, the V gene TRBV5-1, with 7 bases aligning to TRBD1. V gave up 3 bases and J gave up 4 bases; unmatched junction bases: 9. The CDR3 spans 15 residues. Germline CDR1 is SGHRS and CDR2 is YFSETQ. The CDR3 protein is CASSSNRDSPYGYTF. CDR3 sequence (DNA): TGCGCCAGCAGCTCGAACCGGGACAGTCCCTATGGCTACACCTTC.

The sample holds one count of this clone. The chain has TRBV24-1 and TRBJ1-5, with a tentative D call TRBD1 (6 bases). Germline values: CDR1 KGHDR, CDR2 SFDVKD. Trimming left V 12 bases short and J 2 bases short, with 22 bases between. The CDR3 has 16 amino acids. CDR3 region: CAPNTLQGTRNQPQHF. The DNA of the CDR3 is TGTGCCCCGAACACTTTACAGGGAACACGCAATCAGCCCCAGCATTTT.

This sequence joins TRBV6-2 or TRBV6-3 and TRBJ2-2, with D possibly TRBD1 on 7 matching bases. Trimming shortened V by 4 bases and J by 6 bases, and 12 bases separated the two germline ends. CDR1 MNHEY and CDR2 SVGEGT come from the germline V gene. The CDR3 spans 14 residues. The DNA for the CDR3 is TGTGCCAGCAGTTTACAGGGGAGGTCCGGGGAGCTGTTTTTT. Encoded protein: CASSLQGRSGELFF.

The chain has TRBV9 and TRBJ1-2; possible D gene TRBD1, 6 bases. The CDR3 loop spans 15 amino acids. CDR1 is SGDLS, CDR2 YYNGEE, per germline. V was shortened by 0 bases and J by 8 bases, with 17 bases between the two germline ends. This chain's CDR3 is CASSVAEGHLGGYTF. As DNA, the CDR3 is TGTGCCAGCAGCGTAGCAGAGGGACATCTCGGGGGCTACACCTTC. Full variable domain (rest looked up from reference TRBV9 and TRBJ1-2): DSGVTQTPKHLITATGQRVTLRCSPRSGDLSVYWYQQSLDQGLQFLIQYYNGEERAKGNILERFSAQQFPDLHSELNLSSLELGDSALYFCASSVAEGHLGGYTFGSGTRLTVV.

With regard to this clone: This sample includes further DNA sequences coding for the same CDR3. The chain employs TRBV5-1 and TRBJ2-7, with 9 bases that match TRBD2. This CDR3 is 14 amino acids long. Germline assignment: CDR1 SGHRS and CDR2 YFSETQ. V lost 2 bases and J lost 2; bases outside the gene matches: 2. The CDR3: CASSLAGGTYEQYF. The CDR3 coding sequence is TGCGCCAGCAGCTTAGCGGGAGGTACCTACGAGCAGTACTTC.

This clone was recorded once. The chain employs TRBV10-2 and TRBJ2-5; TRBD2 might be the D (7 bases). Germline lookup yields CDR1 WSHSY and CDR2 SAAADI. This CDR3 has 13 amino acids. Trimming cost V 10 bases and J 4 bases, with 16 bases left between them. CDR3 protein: CATTTGGPETQYF. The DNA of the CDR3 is TGCGCCACCACTACGGGGGGCCCAGAGACCCAGTACTTC.

CDR3 sequence reads: CASSPPGLFQETQYF. CDR3 sequence (DNA): TGTGCCAGCTCACCACCGGGACTATTCCAAGAGACCCAGTACTTC. The chain recombines TRBV18 with TRBJ2-5; the match to TRBD2 covers 7 bases. Germline CDR1 KGHSH, CDR2 LQKENI. The CDR3 has 15 residues. V was pared by 0 bases and J by 1 base, with 2 bases of the junction left unmatched.

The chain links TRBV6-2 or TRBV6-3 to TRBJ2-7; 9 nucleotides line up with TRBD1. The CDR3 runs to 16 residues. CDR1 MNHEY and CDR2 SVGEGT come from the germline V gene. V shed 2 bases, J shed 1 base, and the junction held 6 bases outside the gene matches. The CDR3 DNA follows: TGTGCCAGCAGTTACGGGACAGGGCTCATTTCCTACGAGCAGTACTTC. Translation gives CASSYGTGLISYEQYF.

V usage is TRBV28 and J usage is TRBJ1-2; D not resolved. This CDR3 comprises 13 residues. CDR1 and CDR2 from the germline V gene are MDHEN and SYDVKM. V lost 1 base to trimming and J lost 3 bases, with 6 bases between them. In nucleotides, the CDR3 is TGTGCCAGCAGTTTATTGGAGGACTATGGCTACACCTTC. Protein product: CASSLLEDYGYTF.

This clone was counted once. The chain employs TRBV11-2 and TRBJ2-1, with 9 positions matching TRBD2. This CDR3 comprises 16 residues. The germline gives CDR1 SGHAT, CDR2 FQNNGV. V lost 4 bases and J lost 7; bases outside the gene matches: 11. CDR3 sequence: CASSSVTSGHRNEQFF. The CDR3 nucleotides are TGTGCCAGCAGCTCCGTAACTAGCGGGCATAGAAATGAGCAGTTCTTC.

As DNA, the CDR3 is TGTGCCAGCAGTTTATGGGGCCTACAGACTGAAAAACTGTTTTTT. Translated, it gives CASSLWGLQTEKLFF. The chain joins TRBV28 to TRBJ1-4; no clear D gene. Germline V CDR1 and CDR2: MDHEN, SYDVKM. CDR3 size: 15 residues. V was shortened by 0 bases and J by 7 bases, with 12 bases between the two germline ends.